The 7 T cell receptor beta chains given below trace back to one sample, sequenced in a study of T cell repertoires in aging, cancer and after chemotherapy. Amplification of TCR beta used genomic DNA extracted from peripheral blood. A mixed TRB-A/B primer pool amplified rearranged TRB by multiplex touch-down PCR. TCRdb fed the multiplex PCR reads into MiXCR, producing one record per CDR3 protein. This sample has 9,900 or so distinct CDR3 sequences, with over 25% found just once. The material sequenced was blood. These receptors all stem from a human donor in good health. The donor label of this sample is uncertain.

This chain links TRBV5-1 with TRBJ2-1; 9 bases line up with TRBD2. V shed 4 bases, J shed 5 bases, and the junction held 4 bases outside the gene matches. The CDR3 length is 14 residues. Germline lookup yields CDR1 SGHRS and CDR2 YFSETQ. The CDR3 DNA reads as TGCGCCAGCAGCCTGACTAGCGGAAACAATGAGCAGTTCTTC. The encoded protein is CASSLTSGNNEQFF. Based on the CDR3 plus reference TRBV5-1 and TRBJ2-1, the full variable domain is KAGVTQTPRYLIKTRGQQVTLSCSPISGHRSVSWYQQTPGQGLQFLFEYFSETQRNKGNFPGRFSGRQFSNSRSEMNVSTLELGDSALYLCASSLTSGNNEQFFGPGTRLTVL.

This sequence joins TRBV5-5 and TRBJ1-1; unclear D gene. The V gene's germline CDR1 is SGHKS and CDR2 YYEKEE (reference sequence). Trimming stripped 0 bases from V and 2 bases from J, with 8 bases between. CDR3 length: 14 amino acids. The CDR3 DNA is TGTGCCAGCAGCTTGGAACAGCACAACACTGAAGCTTTCTTT. It translates to CASSLEQHNTEAFF.

This clonotype is termed medium-sized. V is TRBV5-6 and J is TRBJ2-7, with D tentatively TRBD2 (6 bases). Trimming removed 5 bases at V and 4 bases at J, with 16 bases between. CDR1 SGHDT and CDR2 YYEEEE come from the germline V gene. The CDR3 is 14 residues long. The CDR3 DNA reads as TGTGCCAGCAGTACGGCGGGAAAAGGGTACGAGCAGTACTTC. Amino acids: CASSTAGKGYEQYF.

Only a few counts were recorded for this clonotype. The rearrangement links TRBV6-5 to TRBJ1-1; the D is unclear. Trimming shortened V by 2 bases and J by 5 bases, and 12 bases separated the two germline ends. This CDR3 region has 14 residues. Germline assignment: CDR1 MNHEY and CDR2 SVGAGI. CDR3 residues: CASSYLLGKTEAFF. CDR3 nucleotides: TGTGCCAGCAGTTACCTTTTGGGGAAAACTGAAGCTTTCTTT.

The rearrangement links TRBV6-5 to TRBJ2-3; 10 bases align to TRBD1. V lost 10 bases to trimming and J lost 2 bases; unmatched junction nucleotides: 6. Germline lookup yields CDR1 MNHEY and CDR2 SVGAGI. The CDR3 covers 14 residues. For the CDR3, the DNA is TGTGCCACCAGGAGACAGGGGGCCACAGATACGCAGTATTTT. Encoded protein: CATRRQGATDTQYF.

This clonotype was seen only a few times. The chain links TRBV27 to TRBJ2-7; 8 bases agree with TRBD1. After removal of 3 bases from V and 2 bases from J, the junction contained 3 bases not matched to a gene. The CDR3 length is 14 residues. CDR1 and CDR2 (germline): MNHEY, SMNVEV (reference sequence). CDR3 amino acids: CASSFGTGTYEQYF. CDR3 DNA sequence: TGTGCCAGCAGTTTTGGGACAGGAACCTACGAGCAGTACTTC.

The chain recombines TRBV6-1 with TRBJ1-1, with D maybe TRBD1 (6 bases). V was pared by 2 bases and J by 1 base, with 23 bases between. The CDR3 covers 19 residues. CDR1 and CDR2 from the germline V gene are MNHNS and SASEGT. As DNA, the CDR3 is TGTGCCAGCAGTGAAAGAAGAACAGGGCGGAGGTTCCCGAACACTGAAGCTTTCTTT. This encodes CASSERRTGRRFPNTEAFF.